Listed below are T cell receptor beta chains from one sample, sequenced in a study of cytomegalovirus exposure and HLA in healthy donors. Using immunoSEQ multiplex PCR, the repertoire was profiled, and TCRdb retains in-frame clones only, with some absent. The sample includes 150,000 to 200,000 clones, just over 70% of them seen just once. Input material: PBMCs. All receptors derive from a man aged 18-30 years in good health and CMV-seropositive. CDR3s include the opening cysteine and the closing phenylalanine or tryptophan. A D gene is named only where the DNA matches it firmly. Rows may omit the clone size; those that give it use once, few, many or a size class.

d_call j_call v_call cdr3_length clone_size cdr3_nt cdr3_aa
NA TRBJ1-6 TRBV4-1 14 NA TGCGCCAGCAGCCAAGCTCCCAGGGATTCACCCCTCCACTTT CASSQAPRDSPLHF
TRBD1 TRBJ1-3 TRBV28 14 NA TGTGCCAGCAACAACCGGGACAGTGGAAACACCATATATTTT CASNNRDSGNTIYF
NA TRBJ1-1 TRBV11-3 16 NA TGTGCCAGCAGCTTAGGGGGGGAGGGACGCGGGACTGAAGCTTTCTTT CASSLGGEGRGTEAFF
NA TRBJ2-1 TRBV5-1 18 few TGCGCCAGCAGCCCCCGGGGCGACTACAGGGCAGGGTACAATGAGCAGTTCTTC CASSPRGDYRAGYNEQFF
TRBD1 TRBJ1-1 TRBV7-9 15 NA TGTGCCAGCAGCTTAGGGGGACAGGGCAGCACTGAAGCTTTCTTT CASSLGGQGSTEAFF
TRBD2 TRBJ2-3 TRBV7-8 14 NA TGTGCCAGCATATCCGGGACTAGGTCCGATACGCAGTATTTT CASISGTRSDTQYF
NA TRBJ2-6 TRBV2 15 NA TGTGCCAGCAGGACGGACAGCTCTGGGGCCAACGTCCTGACTTTC CASRTDSSGANVLTF
TRBD2 TRBJ2-3 TRBV2 15 NA TGTGCCAGCAGGCGACTAGCGTTTAGCACAGATACGCAGTATTTT CASRRLAFSTDTQYF
TRBD1 TRBJ1-1 TRBV7-8 14 NA TGTGCCAGCAGCACCTCCGGGACAGGGTCTGAAGCTTTCTTT CASSTSGTGSEAFF
NA TRBJ1-1 TRBV29-1 13 few TGCAGCGTTGAAGAGACAGTGAACACTGAAGCTTTCTTT CSVEETVNTEAFF
TRBD1 TRBJ2-2 TRBV18 15 NA TGTGCCAGCTCACCCCGACAGGGGCCCACCGGGGAGCTGTTTTTT CASSPRQGPTGELFF
NA TRBJ2-2 TRBV29-1 11 NA TGCAGCGGACTTTTAACCGGGGAGCTGTTTTTT CSGLLTGELFF
TRBD1 TRBJ2-6 TRBV18 17 NA TGTGCCAGCTCACCCCGACAGGGATCCTCTGGGGCCAACGTCCTGACTTTC CASSPRQGSSGANVLTF
NA TRBJ1-2 TRBV19 12 NA TGTGCCAGTAGCCCACGGGGGGGTGGCTACACCTTC CASSPRGGGYTF